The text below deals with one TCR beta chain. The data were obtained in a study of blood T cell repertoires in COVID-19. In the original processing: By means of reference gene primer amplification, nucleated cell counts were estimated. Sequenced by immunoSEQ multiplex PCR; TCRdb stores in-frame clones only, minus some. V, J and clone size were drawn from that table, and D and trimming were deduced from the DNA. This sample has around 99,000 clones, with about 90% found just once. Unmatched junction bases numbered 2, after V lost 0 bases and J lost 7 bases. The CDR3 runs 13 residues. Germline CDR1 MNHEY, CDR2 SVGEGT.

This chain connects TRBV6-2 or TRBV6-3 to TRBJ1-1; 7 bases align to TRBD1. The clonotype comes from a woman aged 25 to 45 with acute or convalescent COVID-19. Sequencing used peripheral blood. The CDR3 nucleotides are TGTGCCAGCAGTTACTCGGGACAGCTTGAAGCTTTCTTT. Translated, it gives CASSYSGQLEAFF.